The next 3 T cell receptor beta chains were all read from a single sample in a study of human T cells and chemical hapten exposure. Specified time point: patch test 3, about 24 weeks after DPC sensitization. The treatment is: therapeutic diphenylcyclopropenone sensitization with weekly scalp DPC. Using its own MiXCR run on the RACE reads, TCRdb lists one record per CDR3 protein. The sample lists under 200,000 distinct CDR3 sequences; roughly 26% were seen once. Sequencing was performed on whole blood, taken in connection with sensitization to the hapten diphenylcyclopropenone (DPC). The receptors here all came from a woman between 18 and 30 years old with alopecia areata. Some clones in this sample may be carry-over from other donors' samples.

This clonotype appeared a few times. V is TRBV4-1 and J is TRBJ2-1; possibly TRBD2 for D (5 bases). V lost 2 bases and J lost 7, with 6 bases in between. Germline CDR1 and CDR2: MGHRA and YSYEKL. This CDR3 spans 12 amino acids. The DNA for the CDR3 is TGCGCCAGCAGCCAACGCGGGAATGAGCAGTTCTTC. This sequence encodes CASSQRGNEQFF.

In its sample, this clonotype was seen a few times. The chain uses TRBV6-5 and TRBJ2-1, with 12 bases matching TRBD2. The junction had 13 bases not matched to a gene; V was cut back by 10 bases and J by 9 bases. The CDR3 is made up of 15 amino acids. Germline CDR1 and CDR2: MNHEY and SVGAGI. The CDR3 nucleotides read TGTGCCACCTCGACTAGCGGGGGTCCTCGTAGTGAGCAGTTCTTC. It is translated as CATSTSGGPRSEQFF.

The chain couples TRBV7-8 to TRBJ1-1; a weak D match, TRBD1 (5 bases). The ends were cut back, 1 base at V and 10 bases at J, with 10 bases in the middle. The length of the CDR3 is 12 residues. Germline lookup yields CDR1 SGHVS and CDR2 FQNEAQ. The CDR3 sequence: CASSLGRRGAFF. The CDR3 nucleotides are TGTGCCAGCAGCTTAGGCCGGAGGGGAGCTTTCTTT.